The rows below give T cell receptor beta chains drawn from one sample of a study of blood T cell repertoires in COVID-19. Sequenced by immunoSEQ multiplex PCR; TCRdb stores in-frame clones only, minus some. The table records more than 85,000 clones, 72% of them present only once. The sequenced sample consisted of peripheral blood. The origin of the receptors is a woman aged 55-70 years with acute or convalescent COVID-19. The CDR3 runs from the conserved cysteine through the conserved F or W. Each record gives: D gene, V gene, J gene, clone size, CDR3 DNA, CDR3 protein. D genes are given only for firm matches. Only some rows state a clone size, as once, few, many or a class for expanded clones.

>-|TRBV7-2|TRBJ1-2|-
TGTGCCAGCAGTTATAGCCCGGGGGGTGATGGCTACACCTTC
CASSYSPGGDGYTF
>-|TRBV13|TRBJ1-4|-
TGTGCCAGCAGCTTACAGGGGACTAATGAAAAACTGTTTTTT
CASSLQGTNEKLFF
>-|TRBV15|TRBJ2-5|once
TGTGCCACCAGCATCGGACTGGGTAAACAAGAGACCCAGTACTTC
CATSIGLGKQETQYF
>-|TRBV5-6|TRBJ1-1|-
TGTGCCAGCAGGGGCATAACAATGAACACTGAAGCTTTCTTT
CASRGITMNTEAFF
>TRBD1|TRBV27|TRBJ1-3|-
TGTGCCAGCTCGGACCAGGGGGCTGGAAACACCATATATTTT
CASSDQGAGNTIYF
>TRBD1|TRBV5-4|TRBJ1-4|few
TGTGCCAGCAGCGAGGGACAGCTTAATGAAAAACTGTTTTTT
CASSEGQLNEKLFF
>TRBD1|TRBV5-1|TRBJ1-3|-
TGCGCCAGCAGCCCGGGACAGAGCTCTGGAAACACCATATATTTT
CASSPGQSSGNTIYF
>-|TRBV30|TRBJ1-1|-
TGTGCCTGGAGTCCGGGACAACCCATGAACACTGAAGCTTTCTTT
CAWSPGQPMNTEAFF
>TRBD1|TRBV19|TRBJ1-5|-
TGTGCCAGTGACAGGGTGTCTGGCAATCAGCCCCAGCATTTT
CASDRVSGNQPQHF
>-|TRBV2|TRBJ1-2|-
TGTGCCAGCAGTCTGGGAGGGGGCTATGGCTACACCTTC
CASSLGGGYGYTF
>-|TRBV28|TRBJ1-2|-
TGTGCCAGCAGACAGGGATATGGCTACACCTTC
CASRQGYGYTF
>-|TRBV28|TRBJ2-7|-
TGTGCCAGCAGTGCAGGGTACGAGCAGTACTTC
CASSAGYEQYF
>-|TRBV11-2|TRBJ1-6|-
TGTGCCAGCAGCTTCTTCGAGGATTCACCCCTCCACTTT
CASSFFEDSPLHF
>TRBD1|TRBV7-9|TRBJ1-3|-
TGTGCCAGCAGCGCCGACAGGGGGTCTGGAAACACCATATATTTT
CASSADRGSGNTIYF
>-|TRBV19|TRBJ1-5|-
TGTGCCAGTAGTATGACAAGCCGGGGGAATCAGCCCCAGCATTTT
CASSMTSRGNQPQHF
>-|TRBV15|TRBJ1-2|few
TGTGCCACCAGCATGACAGGCGGACCTAACTATGGCTACACCTTC
CATSMTGGPNYGYTF
>TRBD2|TRBV3-1/TRBV3-2|TRBJ2-2|-
TGTGCCAGCAGCTCCCGGACTAGTACCGGGGAGCTGTTTTTT
CASSSRTSTGELFF
>TRBD2|TRBV30|TRBJ2-1|-
TGTGCCTGGAGTGTGCTAGCGGGGGGATACAATGAGCAGTTCTTC
CAWSVLAGGYNEQFF
>TRBD1|TRBV2|TRBJ1-5|-
TGTGCCAGCAAGGGACAGGGGGATCAGCCCCAGCATTTT
CASKGQGDQPQHF
>TRBD1|TRBV7-3|TRBJ2-1|-
TGTGCCAGCAGCCCCGGACAGGGTGAGCAGTTCTTC
CASSPGQGEQFF
>-|TRBV6-5|TRBJ2-7|-
TGTGCCAGCAGTTACTCGGTCGGCTACGAGCAGTACTTC
CASSYSVGYEQYF
>-|TRBV24-1|TRBJ2-1|-
TGTGCCACCAGTGATGCGGAGTTTTCCTACAATGAGCAGTTCTTC
CATSDAEFSYNEQFF
>TRBD1|TRBV27|TRBJ1-2|-
TGTGCCAGCACACTACGGGCAGGGGGGCTCTATGGCTACACCTTC
CASTLRAGGLYGYTF
>-|TRBV5-8|TRBJ1-5|-
TGTGCCAGCAGCTTGGGGCCCCAGGGCCTGAATCAGCCCCAGCATTTT
CASSLGPQGLNQPQHF
>TRBD1|TRBV12-3/TRBV12-4|TRBJ1-2|few
TGTGCCAGCAGCAAGGGGGCCGGCTACACCTTC
CASSKGAGYTF
>TRBD1|TRBV4-3|TRBJ1-2|few
TGCGCCAGCGGCCCGGGACAGGGGGCTGGTGGCTACACCTTC
CASGPGQGAGGYTF
>TRBD1|TRBV27|TRBJ1-6|few
TGTGCCAGCAGTTTATTCTCCCACGGGACAGGAGATAATGGGGTTTCACCCCTCCACTTT
CASSLFSHGTGDNGVSPLHF
>TRBD2|TRBV6-2/TRBV6-3|TRBJ2-2|-
TGTGCCAGCAGTTGGACTAGCGGGGCATTGCGGACCGGGGAGCTGTTTTTT
CASSWTSGALRTGELFF
>-|TRBV4-2|TRBJ1-6|-
TGTGCCAGCAGCCAAGAAACAGGAGATTCACCCCTCCACTTT
CASSQETGDSPLHF
>-|TRBV5-8|TRBJ2-7|few
TGTGCCAGCAGCCTGACAGTGGCGGCTAACTACGAGCAGTACTTC
CASSLTVAANYEQYF
>TRBD1|TRBV7-3|TRBJ2-6|-
TGTGCCAGCAGCCGGCAAATCAGGGGGTCCGGGGCCAACGTCCTGACTTTC
CASSRQIRGSGANVLTF
>-|TRBV3-1/TRBV3-2|TRBJ2-1|-
TGTGCCAGCAGCCAGGGAAGGGGGAGGGAAAATGAGCAGTTCTTC
CASSQGRGRENEQFF
>TRBD1|TRBV28|TRBJ1-6|once
TGTGCCAGCACCCAGGGGGCTAATTCACCCCTCCACTTT
CASTQGANSPLHF
>TRBD2|TRBV3-1/TRBV3-2|TRBJ2-7|-
TGTGCCAGCAGCCCCATGCTAGCGGGGGGGAGAAGTGGGGAGCAGTACTTC
CASSPMLAGGRSGEQYF
>-|TRBV18|TRBJ1-2|-
TGTGCCAGCTCACCTTCGCGTACCCTTAACTATGGCTACACCTTC
CASSPSRTLNYGYTF
>-|TRBV27|TRBJ1-3|-
TGTGCCAGCAGTCCCCGCGGGGCCCGAAGTGGAAACACCATATATTTT
CASSPRGARSGNTIYF
>-|TRBV6-6|TRBJ1-1|-
TGTGCCAGCAGAGGACAGCTCATGAACACTGAAGCTTTCTTT
CASRGQLMNTEAFF
>TRBD2|TRBV7-2|TRBJ2-3|-
TGTGCCAGCAGCGGGGGACTAAACACAGATACGCAGTATTTT
CASSGGLNTDTQYF
>-|TRBV2|TRBJ2-3|-
TGTGCCAGCAGTGTTCAGGATACGCAGTATTTT
CASSVQDTQYF
>-|TRBV2|TRBJ2-2|-
TGTGCCAGCAGTGACGTGGACAGAGTTACCGGGGAGCTGTTTTTT
CASSDVDRVTGELFF
>TRBD1|TRBV14|TRBJ1-1|few
TGTGCCAGCAGCCCTATACGACAGGGTATGAACACTGAAGCTTTCTTT
CASSPIRQGMNTEAFF
>-|TRBV10-1|TRBJ1-5|-
TGCGCCAGCAGTGCAGGGCGCACAAATAGCAATCAGCCCCAGCATTTT
CASSAGRTNSNQPQHF
>TRBD1|TRBV2|TRBJ1-5|-
TGTGCCAGCAGTTCCTTCACAGGGGGAGGTCAGCCCCAGCATTTT
CASSSFTGGGQPQHF
>-|TRBV20-1|TRBJ2-7|-
TGCAGTGCTAGATTAGACTACGAGCAGTACTTC
CSARLDYEQYF
>-|TRBV7-9|TRBJ1-5|once
TGTGCCAGCAGCTTAGAGGGGAGGCAGCCCCAGCATTTT
CASSLEGRQPQHF
>-|TRBV6-5|TRBJ1-1|-
TGTGCCAGCAGACTGGACAGTGAAGCTTTCTTT
CASRLDSEAFF
>-|TRBV7-3|TRBJ1-6|-
TGTGCCAGCAGCTTAATCCGGGATAAAAATTCACCCCTCCACTTT
CASSLIRDKNSPLHF
>-|TRBV6-1|TRBJ1-2|-
TGTGCCAGCAGTGAAGTTACGGGGGGCATTCAAGCTAACTATGGCTACACCTTC
CASSEVTGGIQANYGYTF
>TRBD2|TRBV13|TRBJ2-7|-
TGTGCCAGCAGCACCCGGTGGCGGGGGGGCCCACACGAGCAGTACTTC
CASSTRWRGGPHEQYF